This TCR beta chain was found in a study of T cell changes during pregnancy in multiple sclerosis. The repertoire was sequenced with immunoSEQ multiplex PCR; TCRdb's copy has only in-frame clones and lacks some. Altogether some 34,000 clones are present, about 92% being singletons, with the ten largest covering less than 0.45%. J lost 1 base, V lost 3 bases, and 4 bases had no gene match. Germline V gives CDR1 SGDLS, CDR2 YYNGEE. The CDR3 totals 16 residues. This TCR came from a female donor in good health, enrolled as a control in a pregnancy study. This sequence joins TRBV9 and TRBJ2-6, with 7 bases aligning to TRBD2. This sample comprised CD4+ T cells from peripheral blood mononuclear cells, obtained in the third trimester of pregnancy. CDR3 region: CASSGGRASGANVLTF. CDR3 nucleotides: TGTGCCAGCAGCGGGGGGAGGGCTTCTGGGGCCAACGTCCTGACTTTC.